The 29 T cell receptor beta chains reported below all come from one sample, sequenced in a study of T cell changes during pregnancy in multiple sclerosis. TCRdb's table, derived via immunoSEQ multiplex PCR, lists solely in-frame clones and lacks some. Among fewer than 20,000 clones, 95% to 97% were seen once, and the ten largest hold approximately 0.97%. This specimen consisted of peripheral blood, obtained in the third trimester of pregnancy. The receptors shown here come from a female donor with multiple sclerosis, enrolled in a pregnancy study.

The chain employs TRBV5-8 and TRBJ2-3; 10 nucleotides agree with TRBD2. J lost 4 bases, V lost 2 bases, and 7 bases had no gene match. Germline CDR1 is SGHTS and CDR2 is YDEGEE. This CDR3 has 16 amino acids. The CDR3 sequence is CASSLASGSGADTQYF. The CDR3, as DNA: TGTGCCAGCAGCTTAGCTAGCGGGAGTGGTGCAGATACGCAGTATTTT.

The V gene is TRBV19, the J gene TRBJ1-5, with 7 bases identical to TRBD1. With 1 base clipped from V and 5 bases from J, the junction kept 5 bases outside the gene matches. Germline lookup yields CDR1 LNHDA and CDR2 SQIVND (reference sequence). CDR3 length equals 15 residues. In DNA, the CDR3 is TGTGCCAGTAGTATAGGCCCGGGACAGTATCAGCCCCAGCATTTT. This sequence encodes CASSIGPGQYQPQHF.

The chain has TRBV14 and TRBJ2-3; the D gene is possibly TRBD2 (5 bases). CDR1 is SGHDN and CDR2 is FVKESK in the germline V gene. The CDR3 has 16 amino acids. V lost 3 bases, J lost 3 bases, and 16 bases lay in between. The CDR3 nucleotides read TGTGCCAGCAGCCATCAAACGGGGTTGAATACAGATACGCAGTATTTT. Encoded protein: CASSHQTGLNTDTQYF.

The chain couples TRBV19 to TRBJ2-2, with D possibly TRBD2 on 7 matching bases. The CDR3 loop spans 16 amino acids. The V and J ends lost 8 bases and 5 bases respectively, with 21 bases between them. Germline V gene data show CDR1 as LNHDA and CDR2 as SQIVND (reference sequence). The DNA for the CDR3 is TGTGCCAGTGGCCCACGGAAGGGGGGGGGTACCGGGGAGCTGTTTTTT. Translating it yields CASGPRKGGGTGELFF.

The chain links TRBV29-1 to TRBJ1-2, with D maybe TRBD1 (5 bases). Germline V gives CDR1 SQVTM, CDR2 ANQGSEA. CDR3 length: 12 residues. V was shortened by 3 bases and J by 2 bases, with 7 bases between the two germline ends. The DNA of the CDR3 is TGCAGCGTTGATGGGGGGAACTATGGCTACACCTTC. Translation gives CSVDGGNYGYTF.

The chain recombines TRBV29-1 with TRBJ2-1, with a tentative D call TRBD2 (7 bases). Trimming stripped 0 bases from V and 4 bases from J, with 25 bases between. This CDR3 is 19 amino acids long. Looked up from germline, CDR1 is SQVTM and CDR2 is ANQGSEA. The CDR3, as DNA: TGCAGCGTTGAAGATGCCGGAGGGACACTCAGCGGGGCATACAATGAGCAGTTCTTC. This encodes CSVEDAGGTLSGAYNEQFF.

This clone was observed a single time. The chain employs TRBV4-1 and TRBJ2-3; TRBD1 agrees at 7 bases. This CDR3 has 16 residues. Per germline, CDR1 MGHRA and CDR2 YSYEKL. J lost 1 base, V lost 0 bases, and 4 bases had no gene match. In nucleotides, the CDR3 is TGCGCCAGCAGCCAAGAATACGGGACAGGCACAGATACGCAGTATTTT. Translation: CASSQEYGTGTDTQYF.

The chain joins TRBV4-2 to TRBJ1-2; D gene uncertain. From germline, CDR1 is LGHNA and CDR2 YNFKEQ. This CDR3 has 15 residues. Trimming stripped 0 bases from V and 4 bases from J, with 12 bases between. The CDR3 DNA reads as TGTGCCAGCAGCCAAGACCAGGCGGGCGGCTATGGCTACACCTTC. It specifies CASSQDQAGGYGYTF.

This chain links TRBV5-1 with TRBJ1-2, with 10 positions matching TRBD1. V shed 4 bases, J shed 5 bases, and the junction held 5 bases outside the gene matches. Germline V gene lookup returns CDR1 SGHRS and CDR2 YFSETQ. The CDR3 has 14 amino acids. CDR3 protein: CASSHWDRGYGYTF. Written as DNA, the CDR3 is TGCGCCAGCAGCCATTGGGACAGGGGATATGGCTACACCTTC.

Worth noting for this clone: At the DNA level, this CDR3 is encoded by other sequences in the same sample as well. J is TRBJ2-7 and V is TRBV30; 7 nucleotides match TRBD1. The germline V gene encodes CDR1 GTSNPN and CDR2 SVGIG (reference sequence). Unmatched junction bases numbered 13, after V lost 7 bases and J lost 4 bases. CDR3 length: 14 amino acids. CDR3 nucleotide sequence: TGTGCCTTTAAAGGCAAGGGACAGCTTTACGAGCAGTACTTC. This encodes CAFKGKGQLYEQYF.

The chain joins TRBV6-5 to TRBJ2-7, with 7 bases matching TRBD2. This CDR3 is built from 12 residues. Trimming at V came to 2 bases and at J to 7 bases, leaving 2 bases not matched to a gene. The V gene's germline CDR1 is MNHEY and CDR2 SVGAGI. DNA for the CDR3: TGTGCCAGCAGTTACAGCGGGGAGGAGCAGTACTTC. Amino acids: CASSYSGEEQYF.

V usage is TRBV30 and J usage is TRBJ1-2, with a weak D call TRBD1 (5 bases). The germline V and J ends were trimmed by 2 bases and 5 bases, with 15 bases remaining between them. The CDR3 spans 14 residues. Germline-derived CDR1 and CDR2 are GTSNPN and SVGIG (reference sequence). Written as DNA, the CDR3 is TGTGCCTGGAGTCCCGACGGGGGTAGATATGGCTACACCTTC. This translates into CAWSPDGGRYGYTF. Looking up the rest from reference TRBV30 and TRBJ1-2 gives the full variable domain: SQTIHQWPATLVQPVGSPLSLECTVEGTSNPNLYWYRQAAGRGLQLLFYSVGIGQISSEVPQNLSASRPQDRQFILSSKKLLLSDSGFYLCAWSPDGGRYGYTFGSGTRLTVV.

CDR3: CASSPLAGGAYNEQFF. CDR3 in DNA: TGCGCCAGCAGCCCATTAGCGGGAGGCGCCTACAATGAGCAGTTCTTC. The V gene is TRBV5-1, the J gene TRBJ2-1, with 10 bases aligning to TRBD2. Germline V gene data show CDR1 as SGHRS and CDR2 as YFSETQ. The CDR3 is 16 amino acids. The V gene end was trimmed by 4 bases and the J gene end by 2 bases; junction bases not matched to a gene: 6.

J is TRBJ2-2 and V is TRBV14; D might be TRBD1 (5 bases). V was clipped by 3 bases and J by 6 bases, with 14 bases between them. Germline CDR1 reads SGHDN; CDR2 reads FVKESK. The CDR3 sequence is 15 residues long. CDR3 sequence: CASSQLRGLPGELFF. The CDR3 nucleotides read TGTGCCAGCAGCCAGTTAAGGGGATTACCCGGGGAGCTGTTTTTT. Looking up the rest from reference TRBV14 and TRBJ2-2 gives the full variable domain: EAGVTQFPSHSVIEKGQTVTLRCDPISGHDNLYWYRRVMGKEIKFLLHFVKESKQDESGMPNNRFLAERTGGTYSTLKVQPAELEDSGVYFCASSQLRGLPGELFFGEGSRLTVL.

The chain employs TRBV10-3 and TRBJ2-3, with 7 bases that match TRBD1. The CDR3 loop spans 11 amino acids. CDR1 and CDR2 from the germline V gene are ENHRY and SYGVKD. Trimming cost V 6 bases and J 6 bases; bases outside gene matches: 0. The CDR3, as DNA: TGTGCCATCAGGGGACAGGATACGCAGTATTTT. As protein: CAIRGQDTQYF.

The rearrangement uses TRBV5-1 and TRBJ1-1, with D tentatively TRBD1 (5 bases). The V and J ends lost 0 bases and 4 bases respectively, with 7 bases between them. Germline CDR1 is SGHRS and CDR2 is YFSETQ. The CDR3 has 13 residues. CDR3 amino acids: CASSLGGGTEAFF. CDR3 DNA sequence: TGCGCCAGCAGCTTGGGGGGGGGCACTGAAGCTTTCTTT.

The chain uses TRBV6-6 and TRBJ1-6; 9 bases match TRBD1. This CDR3 has 14 residues. The ends lost 4 bases at V and 8 bases at J; junction bases unmatched: 3. CDR1 and CDR2 from the germline V gene are MNHNY and SVGAGI (reference sequence). CDR3 in DNA: TGTGCCAGCAGTTTTAGACAGGGGGATTCACCCCTCCACTTT. Amino acids: CASSFRQGDSPLHF.

This rearrangement joins TRBV18 to TRBJ1-4; 8 nucleotides agree with TRBD1. The germline gives CDR1 KGHSH, CDR2 LQKENI. With V trimmed by 3 bases and J by 8 bases, 5 bases remained unmatched. The CDR3 loop spans 14 amino acids. CDR3 loop: CASSPQGAEEKLFF. In nucleotides, the CDR3 is TGTGCCAGCTCACCTCAGGGGGCGGAAGAAAAACTGTTTTTT.

The J gene is TRBJ1-2, the V gene TRBV30, with TRBD1 as a possible D gene (6 bases). The CDR3 extends over 14 amino acids. Trimming left V 0 bases short and J 4 bases short, with 12 bases between. Germline-derived CDR1 and CDR2 are GTSNPN and SVGIG (reference sequence). CDR3 amino acids: CAWSVGRGGYGYTF. The CDR3 DNA follows: TGTGCCTGGAGTGTTGGCAGGGGTGGCTATGGCTACACCTTC.

The chain has TRBV6-1 and TRBJ1-2; tentatively, D is TRBD1 (5 bases). Trimming stripped 0 bases from V and 4 bases from J, with 15 bases between. CDR3 size: 16 residues. Germline V CDR1 and CDR2: MNHNS, SASEGT. This chain's CDR3 is CASSEASQGGGYGYTF. As DNA, the CDR3 is TGTGCCAGCAGTGAAGCGTCCCAGGGAGGTGGCTATGGCTACACCTTC.

The rearrangement uses TRBV18 and TRBJ2-1; D not resolved. The ends were cut back, 6 bases at V and 4 bases at J, with 16 bases in the middle. This CDR3 has 15 residues. Germline V gene sequence: CDR1 KGHSH, CDR2 LQKENI. The CDR3 loop is CASSTSTKSYNEQFF. The CDR3 DNA sequence: TGTGCCAGCTCCACTTCGACAAAAAGTTACAATGAGCAGTTCTTC.

The J gene is TRBJ2-1, the V gene TRBV28; 9 bases match TRBD2. Germline CDR1 and CDR2: MDHEN and SYDVKM. This CDR3 spans 16 amino acids. Germline trimming cut 2 bases from V and 3 bases from J; bases unmatched to any gene: 5. This CDR3 is CASSLSGGTGYNEQFF. CDR3 DNA: TGTGCCAGCAGTTTAAGCGGGGGGACCGGCTACAATGAGCAGTTCTTC.

The chain carries TRBV19 and TRBJ1-2, with unresolved D. The CDR3 is 14 residues long. The V end lost 8 bases, the J end lost 4 bases, and 17 bases lay between the germline ends. Germline V CDR1 and CDR2: LNHDA, SQIVND (reference sequence). CDR3 loop: CASSGLTAGYGYTF. DNA for the CDR3: TGTGCCAGTTCCGGGTTAACGGCTGGCTATGGCTACACCTTC.

The CDR3 region has the DNA TGTGCCAGCAGTCTCTATCCAGTAGGAGGATCCTACGAGCAGTACTTC. This encodes CASSLYPVGGSYEQYF. The chain is built from TRBV28 and TRBJ2-7; a weak D match, TRBD2 (5 bases). Trimming removed 5 bases at V and 1 base at J, with 18 bases between. This CDR3 is built from 16 residues. CDR1 is MDHEN and CDR2 is SYDVKM in the germline V gene.

Here the CDR3 DNA reads TGTGCCAGCAGCTTAAGTCCGCCAGGGTACAATGAGCAGTTCTTC. It yields the protein CASSLSPPGYNEQFF. V usage is TRBV7-3 and J usage is TRBJ2-1; D might be TRBD1 (5 bases). Per germline, CDR1 SGHTA and CDR2 FQGTGA. V was trimmed by 1 base and J by 4 bases, leaving 11 bases between them. The CDR3 extends over 15 amino acids.

The chain uses TRBV25-1 and TRBJ2-7, with D uncertain. Trimming removed 6 bases at V and 0 bases at J, with 15 bases between. This CDR3 spans 15 amino acids. Germline-derived CDR1 and CDR2 are MGHDK and SYGVNS. This CDR3 is CASRNSGSYSYEQYF. CDR3 in DNA: TGTGCCAGCAGGAACAGTGGATCTTACTCCTACGAGCAGTACTTC.

The chain uses TRBV19 and TRBJ2-7; tentative D call: TRBD2 (5 bases). Germline V lookup: CDR1 LNHDA, CDR2 SQIVND (reference sequence). The V end was cut by 5 bases, the J end by 6 bases, with 14 bases between. The CDR3 has 13 residues. The CDR3 here is CASSFERGGEQYF. The CDR3 region has the DNA TGTGCCAGTAGTTTCGAACGGGGTGGCGAGCAGTACTTC.

This chain links TRBV28 with TRBJ2-5; 7 nucleotides line up with TRBD1. J was trimmed by 7 bases and V by 2 bases; bases with no gene match: 10. The CDR3 runs 15 residues. CDR1 is MDHEN, CDR2 SYDVKM, per germline. The CDR3 DNA sequence: TGTGCCAGCAGTTTAGTGGAGCCAGGGGGTACGACCCAGTACTTC. Protein product: CASSLVEPGGTTQYF.

The J gene is TRBJ2-3, the V gene TRBV5-3, with 11 bases aligning to TRBD2. TRBV5-3 is noted as an ORF with a role that remains uncertain. The trim removed 4 bases at V and 1 base at J, leaving 5 bases unmatched. This CDR3 has 16 residues. The CDR3 sequence is CARSARLAGCTDTQYF. The CDR3 nucleotides read TGTGCCAGAAGCGCCAGACTAGCGGGGTGCACAGATACGCAGTATTTT.